This TCR beta chain appears in the sequencing data of a study of shared clonotypes between healthy human individuals. Points from the study as a whole: Having only a few donors restricted how much genetic and exposure-history diversity was captured.

Repertoires were generated with immunoSEQ multiplex PCR, while TCRdb's copy carries only in-frame clones and drops some. The repertoire includes about 690,000 clones, about 90% of them detected once, and 30% to 40% sits in the top ten. Donors included only healthy HIV-negative adults lacking recent acute infections or vaccinations. With CCR7-negative CD45RA+ TemRA cells, CD45RO+ cells were combined in CD8 memory. Comments on this clone: Its antigen is unknown.

The CDR3 contains 13 residues. Germline-derived CDR1 and CDR2 are SGHTA and FQGNSA. V lost 3 bases and J 0 bases, leaving 5 bases between the germline ends. The chain is built from TRBV7-2 and TRBJ1-1; D is unclear. The receptor was derived from a young man in good health. Some clones in this sample may be carry-over from other donors' samples. The sample comprised memory CD8+ T cells from PBMCs. Subset defined: CD45RO+ cells pooled with CCR7-negative TemRA cells. The CDR3 nucleotides are TGTGCCAGCAGCTTTAATGTGAACACTGAAGCTTTCTTT. It codes for CASSFNVNTEAFF.